These T cell receptor beta chains were read from a single sample in a study of shared clonotypes between healthy human individuals. Sequencing was performed with immunoSEQ multiplex PCR; in TCRdb, only in-frame clones are kept and a portion is missing. The sample lists a few million clones, 90% to 96% occurring once. The sample comprised naive CD4+ T cells sorted from blood. The source of these receptors is a man between 18 and 35 years old in good health. Each CDR3 is given with its conserved first and last residue. The D gene is left open where the match is weak. Clone size appears in some rows only: once, few, many, or a class for an expanded clone.

abundance,d_gene,len,j_gene,v_gene,CDR3nt,CDR3aa
-,TRBD2,17,TRBJ2-5,TRBV5-1,TGCGCCAGCAGCTTGGCTCCGGGACTAGCGGGGAGGGAGACCCAGTACTTC,CASSLAPGLAGRETQYF
-,TRBD1,14,TRBJ2-3,TRBV10-3,TGTGCCATCAGTGAGGGACAGGGAACGGATACGCAGTATTTT,CAISEGQGTDTQYF
once,-,14,TRBJ2-2,TRBV19,TGTGCCAGTAGTACCGCAGGGTTCACCGGGGAGCTGTTTTTT,CASSTAGFTGELFF
-,-,12,TRBJ1-2,TRBV7-9,TGTGCCAGCAGCTTAGGGGAGGTCGGCTACACCTTC,CASSLGEVGYTF
-,-,15,TRBJ2-7,TRBV11-2,TGTGCCAGCAGCCCCCCGGGCAAGGCCGACTTCGAGCAGTACTTC,CASSPPGKADFEQYF
-,TRBD1,12,TRBJ1-6,TRBV6-5,TGTGCCAGCAGTTACGCCCAGGGGGTCCTCCACTTT,CASSYAQGVLHF
-,-,16,TRBJ2-5,TRBV28,TGTGCCAGCAGTTCCCGACAGACAGGCCACCAAGAGACCCAGTACTTC,CASSSRQTGHQETQYF
-,-,15,TRBJ1-5,TRBV7-8,TGTGCCAGCAGCTTAGGCGGGGATCGGAGTCAGCCCCAGCATTTT,CASSLGGDRSQPQHF
-,-,12,TRBJ1-5,TRBV10-3,TGTGCCATCAGCAAGGGAAATCAGCCCCAGCATTTT,CAISKGNQPQHF
-,-,14,TRBJ2-1,TRBV7-2,TGTGCCAGCAGCTTATTCGGGACCTACAATGAGCAGTTCTTC,CASSLFGTYNEQFF
-,-,16,TRBJ2-5,TRBV4-3,TGCGCCAGCAGCCATTACGGGATTAGCGCCCAAGAGACCCAGTACTTC,CASSHYGISAQETQYF
-,TRBD1,11,TRBJ1-1,TRBV29-1,TGCAGTGTGTTTGGGGGACAGCAGGCTTTCTTT,CSVFGGQQAFF
-,-,16,TRBJ1-5,TRBV2,TGTGCCAGCCTCCGGGAAGTTGGTTTCAAAGGTCAGCCCCAGCATTTT,CASLREVGFKGQPQHF
-,-,16,TRBJ2-1,TRBV4-3,TGCGCCAGCAGCCAAGATGGTAGCGGAGAATACAATGAGCAGTTCTTC,CASSQDGSGEYNEQFF
once,TRBD1,15,TRBJ1-2,TRBV5-1,TGCGCCAGCAGCCCAGACAGGGGCTCTAACTATGGCTACACCTTC,CASSPDRGSNYGYTF
-,-,13,TRBJ2-7,TRBV5-4,TGTGCCAGCAGCTTGCCGGGGCCCTACGAGCAGTACTTC,CASSLPGPYEQYF
once,TRBD1,14,TRBJ2-7,TRBV7-8,TGTGCCAGCAGCTCCCGGGACAGAACCTACGAGCAGTACTTC,CASSSRDRTYEQYF
-,-,15,TRBJ2-7,TRBV6-5,TGTGCCAGCAGTTACGCACGGGGTAGCTCCTACGAGCAGTACTTC,CASSYARGSSYEQYF
-,-,13,TRBJ2-1,TRBV19,TGTGCCAGTACTGGGGAGGTTCGTAATGAGCAGTTCTTC,CASTGEVRNEQFF
-,-,15,TRBJ2-1,TRBV12-5,TGTGCTAGTGGTTTGTCTCAGGCCGATGGGAATGAGCAGTTCTTC,CASGLSQADGNEQFF
-,TRBD1,14,TRBJ2-3,TRBV2,TGTGCCAGCAGGGGACAGGGGATCACAGATACGCAGTATTTT,CASRGQGITDTQYF